The 14 T cell receptor beta chains reported below all come from one sample, sequenced in a study of T cell repertoires in cytomegalovirus infection. TCRdb re-called the reads through MiXCR, storing one row per CDR3 protein. This table has 700,000 to 900,000 distinct CDR3 sequences, almost 30% appearing once. No cognate antigen is known for these TCRs. The material was cultured CD8+ T cells from PBMCs, obtained from culture after CMV antigen stimulation. These receptors were obtained from a human donor in good health (CMV status not recorded). Some clones in this sample may be carry-over from other donors' samples.

This clonotype was recorded a few times. The rearrangement links TRBV7-9 to TRBJ2-7; 7 bases align to TRBD1. Germline V gives CDR1 SEHNR, CDR2 FQNEAQ (reference sequence). This CDR3 comprises 17 residues. V lost 5 bases, J lost 0 bases, and 13 bases stayed unmatched. CDR3 sequence (DNA): TGTGCCAGCAGCATTCTATTCCCGGGACAGAGCTCCTACGAGCAGTACTTC. It encodes CASSILFPGQSSYEQYF.

This chain uses TRBV9 with TRBJ2-3; 12 bases match TRBD2. Losses at the gene ends were 0 bases for V and 2 bases for J; bases not matched to a gene: 4. This CDR3 has 17 amino acids. Germline CDR1 SGDLS, CDR2 YYNGEE. CDR3 sequence: CASSVAWTSGATDTQYF. CDR3 coding DNA: TGTGCCAGCAGCGTAGCTTGGACTAGCGGGGCCACAGATACGCAGTATTTT.

In its sample, this clonotype was seen many times. The chain recombines TRBV4-1 with TRBJ1-4, with D hard to call. The length of the CDR3 is 12 residues. Deletions cut 3 bases from V and 8 bases from J, with 7 bases between. Germline CDR1 is MGHRA and CDR2 is YSYEKL. As DNA, the CDR3 is TGCGCCAGCAGCCAGGGCAACGAAAAACTGTTTTTT. Residues: CASSQGNEKLFF.

This chain uses TRBV11-1 with TRBJ2-7; D remains unclear. The CDR3 contains 15 residues. Germline values: CDR1 SGHAT, CDR2 FQDESV (reference sequence). Trimming took 2 bases from V and 1 from J, leaving 12 bases between them. CDR3: CASSLHTATSYEQYF. The CDR3 nucleotides read TGTGCCAGCAGCTTACACACGGCGACTTCCTACGAGCAGTACTTC.

This chain joins TRBV6-5 and TRBJ2-5; 9 bases map to TRBD1. The germline gives CDR1 MNHEY, CDR2 SVGAGI. CDR3 length: 15 amino acids. V shed 5 bases and J 5 bases; nucleotides not matched to a gene: 9. The CDR3: CASSKGQGRLETQYF. CDR3 in DNA: TGTGCCAGCAGTAAGGGACAGGGACGATTGGAGACCCAGTACTTC.

In this sample, this clonotype turned up a few times. This chain uses TRBV12-3 or TRBV12-4 with TRBJ1-6, with D hard to call. The CDR3 extends over 14 amino acids. Trimming left V 6 bases short and J 8 bases short, with 14 bases between. CDR3: CASRPGSRDSPLHF. In DNA, the CDR3 is TGTGCCAGCAGGCCGGGATCAAGGGATTCACCCCTCCACTTT.

The V call is TRBV7-9, the J call TRBJ2-1; D tentatively fits TRBD1 or TRBD2 (5 bases each). The CDR3 loop spans 15 amino acids. V shed 5 bases and J shed 4 bases, with 15 bases lying between them. Germline CDR1 reads SEHNR; CDR2 reads FQNEAQ (reference sequence). In DNA, the CDR3 is TGTGCCAGCAGCCGACTCGGGGACGCGTACAATGAGCAGTTCTTC. This encodes CASSRLGDAYNEQFF.

The rearrangement links TRBV25-1 to TRBJ2-7; D unresolved. V was shortened by 3 bases and J by 3 bases, with 6 bases between the two germline ends. The CDR3 spans 12 residues. Germline V gene lookup returns CDR1 MGHDK and CDR2 SYGVNS. CDR3 loop: CASSDPIYEQYF. The CDR3 nucleotides read TGTGCCAGCAGTGATCCAATCTACGAGCAGTACTTC.

The rearrangement joins TRBV5-1 to TRBJ2-6; 8 positions agree with TRBD1. Losses at the gene ends were 4 bases for V and 0 bases for J; bases not matched to a gene: 9. Germline assignment: CDR1 SGHRS and CDR2 YFSETQ. The CDR3 is 18 residues long. CDR3 in amino acids: CASSPAGTGSSGANVLTF. Here the CDR3 DNA reads TGCGCCAGCAGCCCGGCGGGGACAGGTTCCTCTGGGGCCAACGTCCTGACTTTC.

This clonotype was seen only a few times. The chain links TRBV27 to TRBJ2-1; the match to TRBD2 covers 13 bases. V lost 6 bases to trimming and J lost 8 bases; unmatched junction nucleotides: 4. Per the germline V gene, CDR1 is MNHEY and CDR2 is SMNVEV (reference sequence). The CDR3 consists of 14 residues. CDR3 bases: TGTGCCAGCAGAGGACTAGCGGGGGACGATGAGCAGTTCTTC. Its protein product is CASRGLAGDDEQFF.

V and J are TRBV29-1 and TRBJ1-2; D gene uncertain. V lost 2 bases, J lost 11 bases, and 12 bases lay in between. Germline V gene sequence: CDR1 SQVTM, CDR2 ANQGSEA. The CDR3 contains 11 residues. CDR3 DNA sequence: TGCAGCGTTGAACCCCCGGCGGAATACACCTTC. Encoded protein: CSVEPPAEYTF.

This clonotype was counted many times. The CDR3 protein is CASSLIPLRPTAGGRTDTQYF. The CDR3 DNA is TGTGCCAGCAGCTTAATCCCCCTTAGGCCAACCGCAGGGGGCCGCACAGATACGCAGTATTTT. The chain joins TRBV7-8 to TRBJ2-3, with 8 nucleotides matching TRBD1. Germline assignment: CDR1 SGHVS and CDR2 FQNEAQ. Losses at the gene ends were 2 bases for V and 1 base for J; bases not matched to a gene: 20. This CDR3 region has 21 residues.

J is TRBJ2-7 and V is TRBV7-9, with TRBD1 identical over 7 bases. The CDR3 sequence is 15 residues long. Per germline, CDR1 SEHNR and CDR2 FQNEAQ (reference sequence). The V gene end was trimmed by 7 bases and the J gene end by 1 base; junction bases not matched to a gene: 10. The CDR3 spells CASNDDRVLSYEQYF. CDR3 nucleotides: TGTGCCAGCAACGACGACAGGGTCCTTTCCTACGAGCAGTACTTC.

The CDR3 nucleotides read TGTGCCAGCAGCCAAGAGGGGCGGGGGCCCTACGAGCAGTACTTC. It encodes CASSQEGRGPYEQYF. The V gene is TRBV4-2, the J gene TRBJ2-7; possible D gene TRBD2, 7 bases. This CDR3 is 15 amino acids long. V lost 0 bases and J 2 bases, leaving 11 bases between the germline ends. The germline CDR1 and CDR2 sequences are LGHNA and YNFKEQ.